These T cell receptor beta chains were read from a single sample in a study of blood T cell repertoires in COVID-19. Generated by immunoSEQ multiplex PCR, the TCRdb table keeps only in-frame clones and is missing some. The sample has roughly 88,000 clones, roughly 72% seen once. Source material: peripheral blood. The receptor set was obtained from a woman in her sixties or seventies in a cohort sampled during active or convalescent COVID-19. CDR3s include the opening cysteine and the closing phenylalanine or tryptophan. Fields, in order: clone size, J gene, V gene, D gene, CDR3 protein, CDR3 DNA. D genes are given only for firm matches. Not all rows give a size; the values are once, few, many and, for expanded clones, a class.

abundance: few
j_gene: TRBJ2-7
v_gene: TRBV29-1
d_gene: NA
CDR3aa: CSVVGNPGIYEQYF
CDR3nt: TGCAGCGTTGTAGGTAACCCGGGAATATACGAGCAGTACTTC

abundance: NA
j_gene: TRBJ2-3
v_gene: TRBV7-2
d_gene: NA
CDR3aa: CASRRGPTDTQYF
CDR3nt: TGTGCCAGCCGGAGGGGCCCCACAGATACGCAGTATTTT

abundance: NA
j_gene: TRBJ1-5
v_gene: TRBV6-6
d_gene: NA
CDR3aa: CASNQRVISSNQPQHF
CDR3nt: TGTGCCAGCAACCAGCGGGTAATAAGTAGCAATCAGCCCCAGCATTTT

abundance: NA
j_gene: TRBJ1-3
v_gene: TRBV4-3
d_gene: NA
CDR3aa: CASSQDAVVNGNTIYF
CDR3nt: TGCGCCAGCAGCCAAGATGCGGTGGTGAATGGAAACACCATATATTTT

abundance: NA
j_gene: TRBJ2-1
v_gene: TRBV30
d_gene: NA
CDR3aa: CAWSVGRGPYNEQFF
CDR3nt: TGTGCCTGGAGTGTAGGGCGGGGGCCGTACAATGAGCAGTTCTTC

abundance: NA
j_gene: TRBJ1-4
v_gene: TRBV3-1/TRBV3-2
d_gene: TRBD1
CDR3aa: CASSLTGTGAGKLFF
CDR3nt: TGTGCCAGCAGCCTAACCGGGACAGGGGCCGGAAAACTGTTTTTT

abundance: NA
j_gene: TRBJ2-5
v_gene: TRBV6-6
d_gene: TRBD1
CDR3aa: CASSYTGQAARETQYF
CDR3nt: TGTGCCAGCAGTTACACCGGACAGGCAGCCAGGGAGACCCAGTACTTC

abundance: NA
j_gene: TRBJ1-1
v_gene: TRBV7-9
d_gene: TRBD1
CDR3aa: CASSLGGTGGAGAFF
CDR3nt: TGTGCCAGCAGCTTAGGCGGGACAGGGGGCGCTGGAGCTTTCTTT

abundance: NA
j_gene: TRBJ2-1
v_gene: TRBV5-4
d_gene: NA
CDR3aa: CASSLGTVYNEQFF
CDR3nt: TGTGCCAGCAGCCTAGGGACTGTCTACAATGAGCAGTTCTTC

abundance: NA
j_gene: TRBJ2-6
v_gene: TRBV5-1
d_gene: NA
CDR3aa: CASSHTVLGANVLTF
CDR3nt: TGCGCCAGCAGCCATACTGTCTTAGGGGCCAACGTCCTGACTTTC

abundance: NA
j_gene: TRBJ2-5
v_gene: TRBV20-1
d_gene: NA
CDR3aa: CSASLVGGALETQYF
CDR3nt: TGCAGTGCTAGTTTGGTTGGGGGCGCATTGGAGACCCAGTACTTC

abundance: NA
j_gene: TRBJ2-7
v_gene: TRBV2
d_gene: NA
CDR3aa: CASRLIDRTYEQYF
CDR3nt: TGTGCCAGCAGACTCATCGACAGAACCTACGAGCAGTACTTC

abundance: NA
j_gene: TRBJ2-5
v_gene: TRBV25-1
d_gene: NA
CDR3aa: CASSQHAGVGETQYF
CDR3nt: TGTGCCAGCAGCCAACACGCAGGGGTGGGTGAGACCCAGTACTTC

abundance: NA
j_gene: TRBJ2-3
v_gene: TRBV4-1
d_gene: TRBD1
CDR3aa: CASSSRTGGELTDTQYF
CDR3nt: TGCGCCAGCAGCTCCAGGACAGGGGGCGAATTGACAGATACGCAGTATTTT

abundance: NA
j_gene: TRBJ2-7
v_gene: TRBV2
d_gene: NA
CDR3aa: CASSGQTYEQYF
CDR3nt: TGTGCCAGCAGTGGACAGACCTACGAGCAGTACTTC

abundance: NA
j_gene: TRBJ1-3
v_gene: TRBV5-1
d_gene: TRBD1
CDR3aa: CASSLATGAGNTIYF
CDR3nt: TGCGCCAGCAGCCTCGCTACAGGGGCGGGAAACACCATATATTTT

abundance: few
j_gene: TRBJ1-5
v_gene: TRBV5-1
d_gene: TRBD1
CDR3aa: CASSTTGGGQPQHF
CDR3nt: TGCGCCAGCAGCACGACAGGGGGCGGTCAGCCCCAGCATTTT

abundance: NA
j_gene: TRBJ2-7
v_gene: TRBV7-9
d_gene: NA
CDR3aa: CASSLVLPGSYEQYF
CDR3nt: TGTGCCAGCAGCTTAGTGCTGCCAGGGTCCTACGAGCAGTACTTC

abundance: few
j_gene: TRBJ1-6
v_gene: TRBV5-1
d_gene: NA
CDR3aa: CASQQLRGTSSPLHF
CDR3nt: TGCGCCAGTCAACAACTCAGGGGAACGAGTTCACCCCTCCACTTT

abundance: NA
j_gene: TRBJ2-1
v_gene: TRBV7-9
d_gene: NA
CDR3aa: CASSLAGRYFYNEQFF
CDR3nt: TGTGCCAGCAGCTTAGCGGGCAGATACTTTTACAATGAGCAGTTCTTC

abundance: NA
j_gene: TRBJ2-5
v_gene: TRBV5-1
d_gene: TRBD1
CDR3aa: CASSKGTGTGDIQETQYF
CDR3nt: TGCGCCAGCAGTAAAGGCACAGGGACAGGGGATATTCAAGAGACCCAGTACTTC

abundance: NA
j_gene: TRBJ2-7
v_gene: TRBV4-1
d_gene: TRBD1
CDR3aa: CASSQRTGTYEQYF
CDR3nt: TGCGCCAGCAGCCAACGGACAGGAACCTACGAGCAGTACTTC

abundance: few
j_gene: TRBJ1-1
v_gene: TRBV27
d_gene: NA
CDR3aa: CASSFTYRPLNTEAFF
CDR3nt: TGTGCCAGCAGTTTTACCTACAGGCCCCTGAACACTGAAGCTTTCTTT

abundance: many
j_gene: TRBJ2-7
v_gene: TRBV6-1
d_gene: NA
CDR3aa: CASSERGSSEQYF
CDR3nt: TGTGCCAGCAGTGAACGCGGCAGCTCCGAGCAGTACTTC

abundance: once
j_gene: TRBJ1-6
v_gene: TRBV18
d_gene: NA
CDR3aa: CASSPPSSYNSPLHF
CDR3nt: TGTGCCAGCTCACCACCCAGCTCCTATAATTCACCCCTCCACTTT

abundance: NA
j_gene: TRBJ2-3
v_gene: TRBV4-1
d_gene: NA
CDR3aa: CASSPLGLRASTDTQYF
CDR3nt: TGCGCCAGCAGCCCTCTGGGACTTCGAGCTAGCACAGATACGCAGTATTTT

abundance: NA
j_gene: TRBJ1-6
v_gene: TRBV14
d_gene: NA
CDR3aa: CASSPSSGNSPLHF
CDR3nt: TGTGCCAGCAGCCCGTCTAGCGGCAATTCACCCCTCCACTTT

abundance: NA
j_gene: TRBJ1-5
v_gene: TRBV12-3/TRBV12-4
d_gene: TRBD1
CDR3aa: CASTGGAQPQHF
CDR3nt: TGTGCCAGCACAGGGGGCGCTCAGCCCCAGCATTTT

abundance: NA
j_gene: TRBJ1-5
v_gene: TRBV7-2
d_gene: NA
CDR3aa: CASSFSRGPNQPQHF
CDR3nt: TGTGCCAGCAGCTTTTCCAGGGGTCCCAATCAGCCCCAGCATTTT

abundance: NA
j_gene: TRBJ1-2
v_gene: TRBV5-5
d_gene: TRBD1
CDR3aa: CASSNRDRGWNYGYTF
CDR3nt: TGTGCCAGCAGCAACCGGGACAGGGGGTGGAACTATGGCTACACCTTC

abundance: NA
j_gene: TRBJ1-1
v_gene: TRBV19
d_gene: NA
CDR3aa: CASSISPGTTNTEAFF
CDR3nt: TGTGCCAGTAGTATAAGCCCGGGGACAACGAACACTGAAGCTTTCTTT